Following are 20 T cell receptor beta chains from one sample sequenced in a study of T cell responses to AZD1222 COVID-19 vaccine. Some clones are missing from TCRdb's copy, which holds only in-frame ones; the method was immunoSEQ multiplex PCR. The table includes 130,000 or so clones, around 83% detected once. The sample here was peripheral blood, taken 28 days after the second AZD1222 dose. All receptors come from an adult who received the AZD1222 COVID-19 vaccine.

The chain uses TRBV15 and TRBJ1-1; D remains ambiguous. Germline assignment: CDR1 LNHNV and CDR2 YYDKDF (reference sequence). The CDR3 sequence is 14 residues long. Between the trimmed V and J ends, which lost 5 bases and 11 bases, there was a span of 21 bases. CDR3 residues: CATSGARRPGSAFF. DNA of the CDR3: TGTGCCACCAGCGGCGCCCGACGGCCGGGGAGTGCTTTCTTT. The whole variable domain, filled in from reference TRBV15 and TRBJ1-1, reads DAMVIQNPRYQVTQFGKPVTLSCSQTLNHNVMYWYQQKSSQAPKLLFHYYDKDFNNEADTPDNFQSRRPNTSFCFLDIRSPGLGDTAMYLCATSGARRPGSAFFGQGTRLTVV.

This clone was seen a handful of times. The V gene is TRBV3-1 (or the pseudogene TRBV3-2), the J gene TRBJ2-2; TRBD1 matches at 8 bases. The CDR3 is made up of 14 amino acids. Unmatched junction bases numbered 8, after V lost 9 bases and J lost 5 bases. Germline V gives CDR1 LGHDT, CDR2 YNNKEL (reference sequence). Here the CDR3 reads CASTRTGLTGELFF. CDR3 sequence (DNA): TGTGCCAGTACCCGGACAGGGCTGACCGGGGAGCTGTTTTTT.

The chain couples TRBV7-9 to TRBJ2-1; 13 positions match TRBD2. The CDR3 is made up of 18 amino acids. Losses at the gene ends were 5 bases for V and 0 bases for J; bases not matched to a gene: 7. CDR1 is SEHNR and CDR2 is FQNEAQ in the germline V gene (reference sequence). The CDR3 nucleotides read TGTGCCAGCAGCCTTGGACTAGCGGGGGATTTCTCCTACAATGAGCAGTTCTTC. Translating it yields CASSLGLAGDFSYNEQFF.

The chain recombines TRBV6-2 or TRBV6-3 with TRBJ1-4; D gene uncertain. The ends were cut back, 2 bases at V and 6 bases at J, with 13 bases in the middle. This CDR3 has 15 residues. CDR1 is MNHEY, CDR2 SVGEGT, per germline. The CDR3 region is CASSYPAENYEKLFF. The CDR3 coding sequence is TGTGCCAGCAGTTACCCCGCGGAGAATTATGAAAAACTGTTTTTT.

The chain recombines TRBV27 with TRBJ2-1; no firm D call. The CDR3 covers 12 residues. CDR1 is MNHEY and CDR2 is SMNVEV in the germline V gene (reference sequence). The V gene lost 5 bases and the J gene lost 8 bases, with 10 bases spanning the gap. The CDR3 nucleotides are TGTGCCAGCAGTCCCCTTAGAGATGAGCAGTTCTTC. This encodes CASSPLRDEQFF.

This chain connects TRBV6-2 or TRBV6-3 to TRBJ1-5; D gene ambiguous. The CDR3 extends over 15 amino acids. CDR1 and CDR2 (germline): MNHEY, SVGEGT. Between the trimmed V and J ends, which lost 2 bases and 4 bases, there was a span of 12 bases. The chain's CDR3 is CASSYGRDNNQPQHF. CDR3 sequence (DNA): TGTGCCAGCAGTTACGGTAGAGATAATAATCAGCCCCAGCATTTT.

The V and J genes are TRBV19 and TRBJ2-6; 9 bases fit TRBD1. With 6 bases clipped from V and 4 bases from J, the junction kept 10 bases outside the gene matches. In germline, CDR1 is LNHDA, CDR2 SQIVND (reference sequence). The CDR3 is made up of 17 amino acids. CDR3 nucleotide sequence: TGTGCCAGTAGGAGACCGGGACAGGGAGCAGGGGCCAACGTCCTGACTTTC. Translating it yields CASRRPGQGAGANVLTF.

The chain couples TRBV5-1 to TRBJ1-1, with 10 bases aligning to TRBD1. V was clipped by 6 bases and J by 1 base; unmatched bases: 3. Germline V CDR1 and CDR2: SGHRS, YFSETQ. There are 14 residues in the CDR3. The chain's CDR3 is CASTRDRGNTEAFF. The CDR3 DNA is TGCGCCAGCACCCGGGACAGGGGGAACACTGAAGCTTTCTTT.

This clone was detected a few times. This chain joins TRBV13 and TRBJ2-7; D possibly corresponds to TRBD2 (6 bases). The germline gives CDR1 PRHDT, CDR2 FYEKMQ (reference sequence). Deletions cut 0 bases from V and 7 bases from J, with 10 bases between. The CDR3 covers 13 residues. In DNA, the CDR3 is TGTGCCAGCAGCTTAGGGAGCCGGGAGGAGCAGTACTTC. This sequence encodes CASSLGSREEQYF.

The chain is built from TRBV7-6 and TRBJ2-7; the match to TRBD1 covers 8 bases. CDR1 and CDR2 from the germline V gene are SGHVS and FNYEAQ. This CDR3 comprises 16 residues. The J segment lost 2 bases and the V segment lost 0 bases, leaving 6 bases of the junction unmatched. CDR3 amino acids: CASSLATTGGPYEQYF. The CDR3 DNA follows: TGTGCCAGCAGCTTAGCTACCACAGGGGGTCCCTACGAGCAGTACTTC. The whole variable domain, filled in from reference TRBV7-6 and TRBJ2-7, reads GAGVSQSPRYKVTKRGQDVALRCDPISGHVSLYWYRQALGQGPEFLTYFNYEAQQDKSGLPNDRFSAERPEGSISTLTIQRTEQRDSAMYRCASSLATTGGPYEQYFGPGTRLTVT.

CDR3 residues: CASSAGNTNQPQHF. CDR3 coding DNA: TGTGCCAGCAGTGCAGGGAATACCAATCAGCCCCAGCATTTT. The chain has TRBV2 and TRBJ1-5; possibly TRBD1 for D (5 bases). Germline CDR1 SNHLY, CDR2 FYNNEI. This CDR3 has 14 residues. V was trimmed by 4 bases and J by 3 bases, leaving 10 bases between them. Full variable domain (outside the CDR3, taken from reference TRBV2 and TRBJ1-5): EPEVTQTPSHQVTQMGQEVILRCVPISNHLYFYWYRQILGQKVEFLVSFYNNEISEKSEIFDDQFSVERPDGSNFTLKIRSTKLEDSAMYFCASSAGNTNQPQHFGDGTRLSIL.

V gene TRBV24-1 combines with J gene TRBJ2-7, with 8 bases that match TRBD1. Germline lookup yields CDR1 KGHDR and CDR2 SFDVKD. The ends lost 5 bases at V and 3 bases at J; junction bases unmatched: 14. The CDR3 spans 17 residues. In DNA form, the CDR3 reads TGTGCCACCAGTGCCCGGACAGGGTTGGTTGGTAGCTACGAGCAGTACTTC. Its translation is CATSARTGLVGSYEQYF.

J is TRBJ1-3 and V is TRBV9; perhaps TRBD1 as D (6 bases). The CDR3 is 16 amino acids. Germline CDR1 and CDR2: SGDLS and YYNGEE. V was cut by 4 bases and J by 1 base, with 15 bases left in between. CDR3 protein: CASSLGGGQSGNTIYF. The CDR3 region has the DNA TGTGCCAGCAGCCTAGGGGGAGGACAGTCTGGAAACACCATATATTTT.

CDR3 nucleotides: TGCGCCAGCAGCCAAGATACGACAGGGGGTTGGTCAGATACGCAGTATTTT. Translated: CASSQDTTGGWSDTQYF. The genes are TRBV4-3 and TRBJ2-3; TRBD1 agrees at 9 bases. V was clipped by 0 bases and J by 4 bases; unmatched bases: 8. CDR3 length equals 17 residues. Germline V gene lookup returns CDR1 LGHNA and CDR2 YSLEER.

This sequence joins TRBV12-3 or TRBV12-4 and TRBJ2-1; no clear D gene. Trimming shortened V by 5 bases and J by 12 bases, and 11 bases separated the two germline ends. This CDR3 has 11 amino acids. The CDR3 sequence is CASSLQGAQFF. The CDR3 nucleotides read TGTGCCAGCAGTCTCCAAGGCGCGCAGTTCTTC.

The genes are TRBV7-9 and TRBJ2-1, with D possibly TRBD2 on 5 matching bases. This CDR3 spans 15 amino acids. Germline lookup yields CDR1 SEHNR and CDR2 FQNEAQ (reference sequence). The ends were cut back, 2 bases at V and 1 base at J, with 9 bases in the middle. This CDR3 reads CASSLFAGSYNEQFF. CDR3 sequence (DNA): TGTGCCAGCAGCTTATTCGCGGGTTCCTACAATGAGCAGTTCTTC.

The gene calls are TRBV4-3 and TRBJ1-5; TRBD1 might be the D (5 bases). Germline CDR1 is LGHNA and CDR2 is YSLEER. This CDR3 is built from 17 residues. Trimming pared 0 bases from V and 0 bases from J, leaving 12 bases between. The CDR3 region has the DNA TGCGCCAGCAGCCAAGAACCAGGGTACGATAGCAATCAGCCCCAGCATTTT. Its translation is CASSQEPGYDSNQPQHF.

The V gene is TRBV5-4, the J gene TRBJ2-1; D may match TRBD1 or TRBD2 (7 bases each). Trimming left V 0 bases short and J 12 bases short, with 22 bases between. From germline, CDR1 is SGHNT and CDR2 YYREEE (reference sequence). The CDR3 length is 16 residues. The CDR3 here is CASSLGGGDSKYGQFF. CDR3 nucleotide sequence: TGTGCCAGCAGCTTGGGAGGGGGGGACAGCAAATATGGGCAGTTCTTC.

The chain recombines TRBV28 with TRBJ1-1, with D possibly being TRBD1 (6 bases). The V gene lost 2 bases and the J gene lost 5 bases, with 9 bases spanning the gap. This CDR3 is 13 amino acids long. Germline V gene sequence: CDR1 MDHEN, CDR2 SYDVKM. CDR3 residues: CASSLVGGTEAFF. DNA of the CDR3: TGTGCCAGCAGTTTAGTAGGGGGTACTGAAGCTTTCTTT.

As regards this clone: The same CDR3 is also encoded by other DNA sequences in this sample. The V call is TRBV12-3 or TRBV12-4, the J call TRBJ1-2; no clear D. Trimming cost V 8 bases and J 4 bases, with 8 bases left between them. The length of the CDR3 is 11 residues. The CDR3 DNA reads TGTGCCAGCTCACTGGGCTATGGCTACACCTTC. It codes for CASSLGYGYTF.